This passage covers 7 T cell receptor beta chains from one sample sequenced in a study of identical twins. A single record per CDR3 protein comes from TCRdb applying MiXCR to the 5' RACE reads. The sample shows roughly 480,000 distinct CDR3 sequences, 20% to 25% of them seen only once. These data also formed part of another study, on T cells expressing NK-cell markers.

The sample comprised CD4+ T cells sorted from blood. Source of these receptors: a woman aged 18-29 years in good health.

This clonotype was seen many times. V usage is TRBV5-1 and J usage is TRBJ2-1; no clear D. This CDR3 has 15 amino acids. V lost 0 bases and J lost 0, with 7 bases in between. Looked up from germline, CDR1 is SGHRS and CDR2 is YFSETQ. This chain's CDR3 is CASSLEVSSYNEQFF. CDR3 coding DNA: TGCGCCAGCAGCTTGGAAGTTAGCTCCTACAATGAGCAGTTCTTC.

The gene calls are TRBV9 and TRBJ2-1; D tentatively fits TRBD1 or TRBD2 (5 bases each). Trimming removed 0 bases at V and 5 bases at J, with 12 bases between. The CDR3 extends over 15 amino acids. Germline V lookup: CDR1 SGDLS, CDR2 YYNGEE. The CDR3 DNA reads as TGTGCCAGCAGCGTAGGGGACCAGTACCACAATGAGCAGTTCTTC. Protein product: CASSVGDQYHNEQFF.

The chain couples TRBV24-1 to TRBJ2-5; D not resolved. Trimming removed 9 bases from V and 1 base from J, with 8 bases in between. Germline V CDR1 and CDR2: KGHDR, SFDVKD. This CDR3 region has 12 residues. The CDR3 sequence is CATQTPQETQYF. The DNA of the CDR3 is TGTGCCACCCAGACGCCCCAAGAGACCCAGTACTTC.

In this sample, this clonotype turned up a few times. The J gene is TRBJ2-1, the V gene TRBV20-1, with 7 nucleotides matching TRBD2. CDR3 length: 16 residues. Germline trimming cut 3 bases from V and 6 bases from J; bases unmatched to any gene: 14. Germline V gene lookup returns CDR1 DFQATT and CDR2 SNEGSKA (reference sequence). The CDR3 DNA reads TGCAGTGCTAGGCTACAGCCAGCGGGACTCGGCAATGAGCAGTTCTTC. Translated: CSARLQPAGLGNEQFF.

In DNA form, the CDR3 reads TGTGCCAGCAGCCCTTGGTCGGGGTTCAGCGAGCAGTTCTTC. Protein product: CASSPWSGFSEQFF. The rearrangement uses TRBV12-3 or TRBV12-4 and TRBJ2-1, with TRBD2 as a possible D gene (5 bases). This CDR3 region has 14 residues. Trimming took off 6 bases at V and 10 bases at J, with 19 bases between the two ends.

This clonotype occurred many times. CDR3 DNA sequence: TGCAGCGTTGAAGACAGCTGGGGTACGGGGACTGAAGCTTTCTTT. Protein product: CSVEDSWGTGTEAFF. V and J are TRBV29-1 and TRBJ1-1; D gene uncertain. V was pared by 0 bases and J by 5 bases, with 16 bases between. Germline V gives CDR1 SQVTM, CDR2 ANQGSEA. The CDR3 has 15 residues.

CDR3 in amino acids: CASSSAVYTDTQYF. Written as DNA, the CDR3 is TGTGCCAGCTCCTCAGCGGTGTACACAGATACGCAGTATTTT. J is TRBJ2-3 and V is TRBV2, with a tentative D call TRBD2 (5 bases). Germline CDR1 reads SNHLY; CDR2 reads FYNNEI. The CDR3 runs 14 residues. Trimming cost V 8 bases and J 2 bases, with 14 bases left between them.